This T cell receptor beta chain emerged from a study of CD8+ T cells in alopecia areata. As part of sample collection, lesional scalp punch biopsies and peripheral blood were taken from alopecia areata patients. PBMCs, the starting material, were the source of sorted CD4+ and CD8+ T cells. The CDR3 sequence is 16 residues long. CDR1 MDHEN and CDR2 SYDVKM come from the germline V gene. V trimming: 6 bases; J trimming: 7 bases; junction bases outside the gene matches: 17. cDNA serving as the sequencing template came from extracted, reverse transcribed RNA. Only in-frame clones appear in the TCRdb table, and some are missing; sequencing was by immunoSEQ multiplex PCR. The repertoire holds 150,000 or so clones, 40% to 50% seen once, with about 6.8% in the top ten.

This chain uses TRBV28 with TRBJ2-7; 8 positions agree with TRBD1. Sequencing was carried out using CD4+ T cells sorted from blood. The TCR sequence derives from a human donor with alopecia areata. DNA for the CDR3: TGTGCCAGCAGCCAGCAAGGCAGGGGGCAGGGTAGGGAGCAGTACTTC. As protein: CASSQQGRGQGREQYF.